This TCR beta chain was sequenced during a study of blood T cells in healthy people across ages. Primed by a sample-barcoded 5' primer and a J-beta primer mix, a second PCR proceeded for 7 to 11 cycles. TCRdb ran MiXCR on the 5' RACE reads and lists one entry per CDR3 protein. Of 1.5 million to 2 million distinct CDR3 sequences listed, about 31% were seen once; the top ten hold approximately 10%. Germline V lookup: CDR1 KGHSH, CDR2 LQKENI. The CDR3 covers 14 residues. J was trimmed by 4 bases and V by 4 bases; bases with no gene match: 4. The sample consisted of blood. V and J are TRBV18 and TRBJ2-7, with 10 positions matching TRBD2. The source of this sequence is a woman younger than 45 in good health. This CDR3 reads CASSQSSGSYEQYF. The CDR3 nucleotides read TGTGCCAGCTCACAGTCTAGCGGGAGTTACGAGCAGTACTTC.